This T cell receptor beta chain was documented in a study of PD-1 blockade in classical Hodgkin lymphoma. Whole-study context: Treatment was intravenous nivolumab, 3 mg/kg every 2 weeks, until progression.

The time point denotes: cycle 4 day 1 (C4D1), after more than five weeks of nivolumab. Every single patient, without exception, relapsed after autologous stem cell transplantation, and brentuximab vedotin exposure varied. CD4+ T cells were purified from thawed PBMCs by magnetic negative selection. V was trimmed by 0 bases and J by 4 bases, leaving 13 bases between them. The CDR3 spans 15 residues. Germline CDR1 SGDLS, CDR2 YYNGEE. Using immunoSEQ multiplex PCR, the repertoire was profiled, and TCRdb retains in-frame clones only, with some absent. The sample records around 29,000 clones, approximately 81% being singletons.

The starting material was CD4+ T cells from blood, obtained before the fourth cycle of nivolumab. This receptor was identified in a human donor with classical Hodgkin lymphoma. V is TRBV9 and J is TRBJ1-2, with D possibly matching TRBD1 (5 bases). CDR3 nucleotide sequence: TGTGCCAGCAGCGTAGAGGGGAGGCAGAGCTATGGCTACACCTTC. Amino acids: CASSVEGRQSYGYTF.